This TCR beta chain originates from a study of blood T cell repertoires in COVID-19. The overall study: From T cells, B-cell-depleted T cells, or PBMCs came the material, which was cDNA or gDNA.

This table comes from immunoSEQ multiplex PCR, and its TCRdb copy is limited to in-frame clones, with some not included. The table lists 50,000 to 75,000 clones, approximately 93% of them singletons. The germline V gene encodes CDR1 LGHNA and CDR2 YSLEER. The trim removed 4 bases at V and 2 bases at J, leaving 4 bases unmatched. The CDR3 is made up of 15 amino acids. This chain joins TRBV4-3 and TRBJ2-1; 8 nucleotides line up with TRBD1. The source is a man between 65 and 80 years old with active COVID-19. The sequencing sample was made of peripheral blood. The CDR3 loop reads CASSRDRGPYNEQFF. The CDR3 DNA sequence: TGCGCCAGCAGCCGAGACAGGGGCCCCTACAATGAGCAGTTCTTC.